The next 25 T cell receptor beta chains were all read from a single sample in a study of PD-1 blockade in classical Hodgkin lymphoma (TCRdb year 2020). Library method: the immunoSEQ multiplex PCR assay. TCRdb took over this immuneACCESS table, retaining in-frame rearrangements with V and J assigned. Such tables are incomplete; in checked studies, under half of the missing clones stem from an unresolved V gene, and the remainder is unexplained. The sample table records about 93,000 clones; approximately 78% of these occur just once. The top ten clonotypes cover over 8% of the sample. The meaning of the sample's time point label: cycle 4 day 1 (C4D1), after more than five weeks of nivolumab. Every trial patient had relapsed following autologous stem cell transplantation, and prior brentuximab vedotin exposure was what differed among cohorts A, B and C. Material: peripheral blood mononuclear cells (PBMCs), obtained before the fourth cycle of nivolumab. The origin of the receptors is a human donor with classical Hodgkin lymphoma.

This chain connects TRBV9 to TRBJ2-3; D gene ambiguous. This CDR3 has 15 amino acids. Germline CDR1 reads SGDLS; CDR2 reads YYNGEE. The germline V and J ends were trimmed by 3 bases and 1 base, with 12 bases remaining between them. The CDR3 sequence: CASSEDLTGTDTQYF. CDR3 DNA: TGTGCCAGCAGCGAGGACCTAACGGGCACAGATACGCAGTATTTT.

The V and J genes are TRBV9 and TRBJ2-3; the match to TRBD2 covers 12 bases. This CDR3 region has 17 residues. Germline V gene sequence: CDR1 SGDLS, CDR2 YYNGEE. V shed 4 bases, J shed 1 base, and the junction held 7 bases outside the gene matches. The CDR3 sequence: CASSLGLAGSGTDTQYF. In DNA, the CDR3 is TGTGCCAGCAGCTTAGGACTAGCGGGATCCGGCACAGATACGCAGTATTTT.

The chain is built from TRBV18 and TRBJ2-2; TRBD1 or TRBD2 may be the D gene (5 bases each). Trimming stripped 2 bases from V and 2 bases from J, with 15 bases between. Germline V gives CDR1 KGHSH, CDR2 LQKENI. There are 17 residues in the CDR3. The DNA of the CDR3 is TGTGCCAGCTCACCAACTACCGGGACCCAAAACACCGGGGAGCTGTTTTTT. Translated, it gives CASSPTTGTQNTGELFF.

The rearrangement joins TRBV10-3 to TRBJ1-4; 7 bases fit TRBD1. In germline, CDR1 is ENHRY, CDR2 SYGVKD. Unmatched junction bases numbered 6, after V lost 0 bases and J lost 8 bases. The CDR3 consists of 15 residues. The CDR3 protein is CAISESSGGHEKLFF. CDR3 sequence (DNA): TGTGCCATCAGTGAGTCATCAGGGGGACACGAAAAACTGTTTTTT.

The chain links TRBV6-5 to TRBJ2-7, with TRBD1 identical over 9 bases. Germline V lookup: CDR1 MNHEY, CDR2 SVGAGI. The CDR3 runs 14 residues. J gave up 2 bases and V 5 bases, and 4 bases lay outside the gene matches. The DNA of the CDR3 is TGTGCCAGCAGTCGAACAGGGGGCCCCTACGAGCAGTACTTC. Translating it yields CASSRTGGPYEQYF.

The chain couples TRBV9 to TRBJ1-1, with 8 bases aligning to TRBD1. J was trimmed by 5 bases and V by 4 bases; bases with no gene match: 7. The germline gives CDR1 SGDLS, CDR2 YYNGEE. This CDR3 contains 14 residues. This CDR3 is CASSLQTGETEAFF. As DNA, the CDR3 is TGTGCCAGCAGCCTACAGACAGGGGAGACTGAAGCTTTCTTT.

This clone was detected only once. The chain carries TRBV28 and TRBJ2-5, with 10 bases identical to TRBD2. The CDR3 contains 15 residues. Per the germline V gene, CDR1 is MDHEN and CDR2 is SYDVKM. J was trimmed by 2 bases and V by 8 bases; bases with no gene match: 8. The CDR3 bases are TGTGCCAGCGAACCCCGGACTAGCGGTCAAGAGACCCAGTACTTC. Translated, it gives CASEPRTSGQETQYF.

The chain recombines TRBV18 with TRBJ2-2; D not certain. Germline CDR1 and CDR2: KGHSH and LQKENI. V was trimmed by 3 bases and J by 6 bases, leaving 11 bases between them. The CDR3 is made up of 14 amino acids. The CDR3 spells CASSPKASAGELFF. In DNA form, the CDR3 reads TGTGCCAGCTCACCGAAGGCATCAGCCGGGGAGCTGTTTTTT.

The rearrangement links TRBV2 to TRBJ2-3; 9 positions agree with TRBD1. CDR1 is SNHLY and CDR2 is FYNNEI in the germline V gene. The ends lost 6 bases at V and 3 bases at J; junction bases unmatched: 7. This CDR3 has 15 amino acids. Here the CDR3 DNA reads TGTGCCAGCAGCGGGGACAGGGACGTAACAGATACGCAGTATTTT. Translation: CASSGDRDVTDTQYF. Supplemented by reference TRBV2 and TRBJ2-3, the full variable domain reads EPEVTQTPSHQVTQMGQEVILRCVPISNHLYFYWYRQILGQKVEFLVSFYNNEISEKSEIFDDQFSVERPDGSNFTLKIRSTKLEDSAMYFCASSGDRDVTDTQYFGPGTRLTVL.

There are a few counts of this clone. CDR3 coding DNA: TGTGCCAGCAGCCTCGACAGGGGGCACAGTGAGCAGTTCTTC. It encodes CASSLDRGHSEQFF. V usage is TRBV6-6 and J usage is TRBJ2-1, with TRBD1 matching over 10 bases. Germline-derived CDR1 and CDR2 are MNHNY and SVGAGI (reference sequence). V lost 6 bases, J lost 9 bases, and 8 bases stayed unmatched. This CDR3 is 14 amino acids long.

The chain links TRBV6-6 to TRBJ1-5; D uncertain. Per the germline V gene, CDR1 is MNHNY and CDR2 is SVGAGI (reference sequence). CDR3 length: 13 amino acids. V lost 7 bases, J lost 4 bases, and 11 bases lay in between. The CDR3 region is CASIGRVNQPQHF. CDR3 nucleotide sequence: TGTGCCAGCATAGGTAGGGTGAATCAGCCCCAGCATTTT.

This clone was detected a few times. This CDR3 is CASSMEGASGYTF. The CDR3 DNA reads as TGTGCCAGTAGTATGGAGGGGGCGAGTGGCTACACCTTC. The chain is built from TRBV19 and TRBJ1-2; 7 bases align to TRBD1. The V gene's germline CDR1 is LNHDA and CDR2 SQIVND (reference sequence). Trimming at V came to 3 bases and at J to 7 bases, leaving 5 bases not matched to a gene. The CDR3 contains 13 residues.

V usage is TRBV19 and J usage is TRBJ1-3; D uncertain. This CDR3 contains 14 residues. Germline V gene lookup returns CDR1 LNHDA and CDR2 SQIVND (reference sequence). The germline V and J ends were trimmed by 2 bases and 2 bases, with 7 bases remaining between them. CDR3 sequence reads: CASSIWSTGNTIYF. The CDR3 DNA sequence: TGTGCCAGTAGTATATGGTCAACTGGAAACACCATATATTTT.

Notes on this clone: Its ends do not fully match the called genes, so a read error is possible. In nucleotides, the CDR3 is TGTACCATCCGCCGGGACGACGGACTAGCCAAAAACATTCAGTACTTC. Its protein is CTIRRDDGLAKNIQYF. J is TRBJ2-4 and V is TRBV10-3; tentatively, D is TRBD1 or TRBD2 (5 bases each). From germline, CDR1 is ENHRY and CDR2 SYGVKD. The CDR3 runs to 16 residues.

The chain carries TRBV7-6 and TRBJ2-4; the match to TRBD2 covers 13 bases. The CDR3 spans 17 residues. V gave up 3 bases and J gave up 9 bases; unmatched junction bases: 11. CDR1 is SGHVS and CDR2 is FNYEAQ in the germline V gene. The CDR3 loop reads CASSLTPTSGRLGIQYF. CDR3 bases: TGTGCCAGCAGCTTGACCCCGACTAGCGGGAGGTTGGGCATTCAGTACTTC.

V usage is TRBV11-2 and J usage is TRBJ1-5, with a possible D match to TRBD1 (5 bases). The CDR3 contains 15 residues. V was trimmed by 2 bases and J by 3 bases, leaving 11 bases between them. Germline values: CDR1 SGHAT, CDR2 FQNNGV. The CDR3 is CASSLTSGNNQPQHF. In nucleotides, the CDR3 is TGTGCCAGCAGCTTAACTTCAGGGAACAATCAGCCCCAGCATTTT.

This clone was seen only a few times. J is TRBJ1-2 and V is TRBV6-6; a weak D match, TRBD1 (5 bases). Per germline, CDR1 MNHNY and CDR2 SVGAGI (reference sequence). This CDR3 is built from 14 residues. Trimming cost V 7 bases and J 4 bases, with 16 bases left between them. The CDR3 loop reads CASTSLTGSYGYTF. In nucleotides, the CDR3 is TGTGCCAGCACCTCCCTTACAGGTTCCTATGGCTACACCTTC.

V usage is TRBV19 and J usage is TRBJ2-3; D ambiguous. Trimming took off 1 base at V and 0 bases at J, with 11 bases between the two ends. The CDR3 is 16 residues long. In germline, CDR1 is LNHDA, CDR2 SQIVND (reference sequence). CDR3 amino acids: CASSIVVHPSTDTQYF. As DNA, the CDR3 is TGTGCCAGTAGTATAGTGGTACACCCTAGCACAGATACGCAGTATTTT.

The V and J genes are TRBV19 and TRBJ1-1, with 9 bases identical to TRBD1. Germline-derived CDR1 and CDR2 are LNHDA and SQIVND (reference sequence). With 8 bases clipped from V and 5 bases from J, the junction kept 18 bases outside the gene matches. The CDR3 length is 17 residues. The CDR3 loop is CASATVAPGTGRTEAFF. The CDR3 DNA is TGTGCCAGTGCGACCGTAGCCCCCGGGACAGGGAGGACTGAAGCTTTCTTT. Based on the CDR3 plus reference TRBV19 and TRBJ1-1, the full variable domain is DGGITQSPKYLFRKEGQNVTLSCEQNLNHDAMYWYRQDPGQGLRLIYYSQIVNDFQKGDIAEGYSVSREKKESFPLTVTSAQKNPTAFYLCASATVAPGTGRTEAFFGQGTRLTVV.

The chain uses TRBV5-1 and TRBJ2-1; 7 nucleotides line up with TRBD1. CDR1 SGHRS and CDR2 YFSETQ come from the germline V gene. This CDR3 contains 16 residues. J lost 0 bases, V lost 0 bases, and 3 bases had no gene match. The DNA for the CDR3 is TGCGCCAGCAGCTTGGAGGGGGCGAGCTCCTACAATGAGCAGTTCTTC. Its protein is CASSLEGASSYNEQFF.

The rearrangement joins TRBV5-8 to TRBJ1-3, with TRBD1 as a possible D gene (6 bases). The CDR3 sequence is 19 residues long. The germline V and J ends were trimmed by 3 bases and 0 bases, with 22 bases remaining between them. The germline gives CDR1 SGHTS, CDR2 YDEGEE. The CDR3 sequence is CASSSRLVAGAPSGNTIYF. CDR3 nucleotides: TGTGCCAGCAGCTCCCGCCTTGTGGCAGGGGCCCCCTCTGGAAACACCATATATTTT.

The rearrangement joins TRBV18 to TRBJ2-7; D unresolved. Trimming cost V 3 bases and J 5 bases, with 14 bases left between them. The CDR3 length is 14 residues. Germline V lookup: CDR1 KGHSH, CDR2 LQKENI. CDR3 residues: CASSPLPAEDEQYF. The CDR3 region has the DNA TGTGCCAGCTCACCGCTCCCGGCTGAGGACGAGCAGTACTTC.

This clone appeared a few times. The rearrangement uses TRBV11-2 and TRBJ2-1, with 10 bases that match TRBD2. Germline CDR1 and CDR2: SGHAT and FQNNGV. Trimming took 5 bases from V and 3 from J; bases not matched to a gene: 4. The CDR3 spans 15 residues. The CDR3 reads CASSEAGGRYNEQFF. CDR3 DNA sequence: TGTGCCAGCAGCGAAGCGGGGGGGCGCTACAATGAGCAGTTCTTC.

The chain uses TRBV25-1 and TRBJ2-5, with 7 bases lining up with TRBD1. Germline loops: CDR1 MGHDK, CDR2 SYGVNS. V trimming: 3 bases; J trimming: 2 bases; junction bases outside the gene matches: 6. This CDR3 region has 15 residues. This CDR3 reads CASSDSGTEQETQYF. For the CDR3, the DNA is TGTGCCAGCAGTGATTCCGGGACAGAACAAGAGACCCAGTACTTC.

The chain employs TRBV4-2 and TRBJ2-2; no clear D. This CDR3 is 17 amino acids long. CDR1 and CDR2 from the germline V gene are LGHNA and YNFKEQ. V was shortened by 0 bases and J by 0 bases, with 11 bases between the two germline ends. CDR3 sequence: CASSQDPDGANTGELFF. DNA for the CDR3: TGTGCCAGCAGCCAAGATCCGGACGGCGCGAACACCGGGGAGCTGTTTTTT.